The clone carrying this TCR beta chain was observed a handful of times. What it binds is unknown. This record comes from a study of PD-1 blockade in mismatch repair-deficient tumors. For the study at large: Patients had about eleven mismatch repair-deficient cancer types and were previously treated and progressing. Study-level findings and limits: Tumor-resident clones, often absent from pretreatment blood, expanded after pembrolizumab and then contracted.

PCR or immunohistochemistry showed mismatch repair deficiency in every enrolled patient. TCRs were sequenced from a few patients responding to pembrolizumab. The protocol was immunoSEQ multiplex PCR, while the TCRdb copy is restricted to in-frame clones and leaves out a portion. Of around 120,000 clones listed, roughly 90% are singletons. Germline V gene lookup returns CDR1 SEHNR and CDR2 FQNEAQ (reference sequence). V lost 5 bases, J lost 1 base, and 7 bases stayed unmatched. This CDR3 contains 15 residues. The genes are TRBV7-9 and TRBJ2-7; 8 bases map to TRBD1. The sequence was obtained from an adult with mismatch repair-deficient cancer. Sample: peripheral blood, taken about 17 months after starting pembrolizumab. Here the CDR3 reads CASSTRTGRSYEQYF. CDR3 nucleotides: TGTGCCAGCAGCACCAGGACAGGGAGGTCCTACGAGCAGTACTTC.